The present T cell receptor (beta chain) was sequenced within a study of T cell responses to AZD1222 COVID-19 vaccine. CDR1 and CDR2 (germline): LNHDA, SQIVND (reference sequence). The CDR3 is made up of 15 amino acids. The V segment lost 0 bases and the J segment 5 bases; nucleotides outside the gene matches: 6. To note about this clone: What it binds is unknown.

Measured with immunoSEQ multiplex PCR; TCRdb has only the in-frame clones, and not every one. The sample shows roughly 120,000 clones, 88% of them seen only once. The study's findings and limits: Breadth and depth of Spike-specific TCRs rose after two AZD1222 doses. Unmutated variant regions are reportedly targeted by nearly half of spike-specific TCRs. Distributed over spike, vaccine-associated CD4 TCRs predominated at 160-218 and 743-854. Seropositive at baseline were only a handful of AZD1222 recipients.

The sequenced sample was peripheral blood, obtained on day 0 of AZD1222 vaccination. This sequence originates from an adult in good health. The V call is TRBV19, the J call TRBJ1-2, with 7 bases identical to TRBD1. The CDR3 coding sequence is TGTGCCAGTAGTATAGATCTGGGACAGAAGTATGGCTACACCTTC. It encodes CASSIDLGQKYGYTF.